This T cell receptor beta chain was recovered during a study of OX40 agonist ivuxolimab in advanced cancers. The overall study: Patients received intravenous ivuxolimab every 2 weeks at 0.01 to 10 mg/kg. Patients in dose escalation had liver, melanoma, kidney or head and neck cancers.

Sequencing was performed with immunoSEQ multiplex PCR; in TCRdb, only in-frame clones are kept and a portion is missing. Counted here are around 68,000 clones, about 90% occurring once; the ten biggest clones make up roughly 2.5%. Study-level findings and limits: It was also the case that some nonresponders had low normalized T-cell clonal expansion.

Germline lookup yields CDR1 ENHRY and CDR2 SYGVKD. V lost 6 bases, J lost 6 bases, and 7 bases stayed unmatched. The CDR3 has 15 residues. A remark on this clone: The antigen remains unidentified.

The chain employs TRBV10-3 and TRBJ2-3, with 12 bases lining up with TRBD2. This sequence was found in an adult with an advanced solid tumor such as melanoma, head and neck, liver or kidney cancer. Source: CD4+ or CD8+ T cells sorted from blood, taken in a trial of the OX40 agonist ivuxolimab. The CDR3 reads CAISPSGGAVDTQYF. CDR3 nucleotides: TGTGCCATCAGCCCTAGCGGGGGGGCGGTTGATACGCAGTATTTT.